This T cell receptor (beta chain) was captured in a study of beta chain features in type 1 diabetes. Study-level findings and limits: Patients with Type 1 diabetes showed moderately but significantly shorter TCRB CDR3s in all four CD4+ subsets.

The CDR3 is 13 residues long. The V gene's germline CDR1 is SGHRS and CDR2 YFSETQ. The J segment lost 2 bases and the V segment lost 6 bases, leaving 4 bases of the junction unmatched. Reverse transcription of all isolated RNA meant that expressed TCRB transcripts were sequenced. Profiling relied on immunoSEQ multiplex PCR, and the TCRdb table lists in-frame clones only, not all of them. This sample has some 280,000 clones, with roughly an eighth found just once. In its sample, this clone was seen a few times. Its matching antigen is unknown. This clonotype was sampled from a man aged 30 to 39 with type 1 diabetes. Sequencing was carried out using naive CD4+ T cells from blood. The gene calls are TRBV5-1 and TRBJ2-5; 7 bases are a match to TRBD1. The CDR3, as DNA: TGCGCCAGCAAGACAGGGACACAAGAGACCCAGTACTTC. Translation: CASKTGTQETQYF.